This T cell receptor beta chain emerged from a study of Ad26.COV2.S vaccination and SARS-CoV-2 variants. Across the study: The vaccine Ad26.COV2.S was put into the muscle once, or twice with 56 days between. Regarding the study as a whole: Vaccinated individuals (as opposed to placebo recipients) had higher spike-specific TCR breadth.

Treatment meaning: some 20 received Ad26.COV2.S at low or high dose, single or two shots; five or six received placebo; per-sample allocation not given. The investigators took samples on day 63 after the first vaccine or placebo injection. This person who donated was an adult of 18-55 years in Boston. Spike of the Wuhan-strain SARS-CoV-2 was expressed by an Ad26 vector, which formed the vaccine. Some clones are missing from TCRdb's copy, which holds only in-frame ones; the method was immunoSEQ multiplex PCR. The sample shows around 450,000 clones, 90% of them seen only once. The CDR3 is 15 residues long. V shed 0 bases and J shed 7 bases, with 13 bases lying between them. Germline CDR1 is SGHDN and CDR2 is FVKESK. Regarding this clone: Its antigen is undetermined.

The sequence was obtained from a person between 18 and 59 years old who received the Ad26.COV2.S COVID-19 vaccine or a placebo. Sequences were derived from peripheral blood, sampled in a trial of Ad26.COV2.S vaccine versus placebo. J is TRBJ1-5 and V is TRBV14, with a weak D call TRBD1 (5 bases). CDR3 sequence reads: CASSQDLRGVQPQHF. The CDR3 DNA sequence: TGTGCCAGCAGCCAAGATTTAAGGGGAGTCCAGCCCCAGCATTTT.